The next 21 T cell receptor beta chains were all read from a single sample in a study of beta chain features in type 1 diabetes. Investigators reverse transcribed all isolated RNA, so they sequenced expressed TCRB transcripts. Sequencing used immunoSEQ multiplex PCR; TCRdb keeps in-frame clones, though not all of them. The profile covers hundreds of thousands of clones, with approximately 12% appearing a single time and under 0.02% taken by the ten largest. The sample was naive CD4+ T cells from blood. The receptors were gathered from a man aged 18 to 29 in good health.

This clone was counted a few times. The CDR3 protein is CASSLSGRGQPQHF. The CDR3 nucleotides are TGTGCCAGCAGTTTATCGGGTCGGGGTCAGCCCCAGCATTTT. This chain connects TRBV27 to TRBJ1-5; D is ambiguous. V was cut by 0 bases and J by 6 bases, with 9 bases left in between. Germline lookup yields CDR1 MNHEY and CDR2 SMNVEV (reference sequence). CDR3 length: 14 residues.

The chain joins TRBV5-8 to TRBJ2-6; D is perhaps TRBD1 (5 bases). The CDR3 consists of 16 residues. The V gene's germline CDR1 is SGHTS and CDR2 YDEGEE. With 0 bases removed from V and 2 bases from J, the gap between germline ends came to 9 bases. CDR3 sequence: CASSLVGAAGANVLTF. The CDR3 DNA sequence: TGTGCCAGCAGCTTGGTAGGGGCTGCTGGGGCCAACGTCCTGACTTTC.

This clone was seen a handful of times. The chain uses TRBV28 and TRBJ1-2; the D gene is possibly TRBD1 (5 bases). The CDR3 length is 12 residues. Trimming cost V 6 bases and J 8 bases, with 13 bases left between them. Germline assignment: CDR1 MDHEN and CDR2 SYDVKM. The CDR3 loop is CASRPAGVGYTF. The CDR3 DNA reads as TGTGCCAGCAGGCCTGCGGGGGTCGGCTACACCTTC.

The chain carries TRBV5-4 and TRBJ2-3; weak D call: TRBD1 (6 bases). The ends were cut back, 0 bases at V and 3 bases at J, with 17 bases in the middle. Germline CDR1 and CDR2: SGHNT and YYREEE (reference sequence). The length of the CDR3 is 17 residues. The CDR3: CASSLAGQGLATDTQYF. The CDR3 coding sequence is TGTGCCAGCAGCTTGGCCGGGCAGGGGTTAGCGACAGATACGCAGTATTTT.

The J gene is TRBJ1-2, the V gene TRBV4-1; 8 bases are a match to TRBD1. The germline V gene encodes CDR1 MGHRA and CDR2 YSYEKL. Germline trimming cut 0 bases from V and 5 bases from J; bases unmatched to any gene: 8. The CDR3 consists of 16 residues. The CDR3 DNA follows: TGCGCCAGCAGCCAAGATTTGAGCAGGGGGCTTTATGGCTACACCTTC. Its protein product is CASSQDLSRGLYGYTF.

The table lists this clone with a few counts. The gene calls are TRBV30 and TRBJ1-2; perhaps TRBD1 as D (5 bases). Between the trimmed V and J ends, which lost 2 bases and 4 bases, there was a span of 8 bases. The CDR3 loop spans 12 amino acids. From germline, CDR1 is GTSNPN and CDR2 SVGIG (reference sequence). The CDR3 here is CAWSPGPYGYTF. CDR3 sequence (DNA): TGTGCCTGGAGTCCAGGGCCCTATGGCTACACCTTC.

This clone was counted a few times. The chain links TRBV29-1 to TRBJ2-3; the match to TRBD1 covers 9 bases. Per germline, CDR1 SQVTM and CDR2 ANQGSEA. With 4 bases clipped from V and 5 bases from J, the junction kept 4 bases outside the gene matches. The CDR3 length is 13 residues. The CDR3 reads CSVVTGGEDTQYF. The CDR3 DNA reads as TGCAGCGTTGTTACAGGGGGCGAAGATACGCAGTATTTT.

This chain links TRBV29-1 with TRBJ2-3; D is unresolved. Deletions cut 5 bases from V and 2 bases from J, with 11 bases between. The CDR3 consists of 13 residues. The germline CDR1 and CDR2 sequences are SQVTM and ANQGSEA. The CDR3 nucleotides read TGCAGCGTTTGGCCATTGGTCACAGATACGCAGTATTTT. Encoded protein: CSVWPLVTDTQYF.

The table lists this clone with a few counts. The chain employs TRBV18 and TRBJ2-5; TRBD2 matches 13 bases. The CDR3 runs 15 residues. Germline CDR1 is KGHSH and CDR2 is LQKENI. The V segment lost 5 bases and the J segment 5 bases; nucleotides outside the gene matches: 5. The CDR3 coding sequence is TGTGCCAGCTCATCCGGGACTAGCGGGATCGAGACCCAGTACTTC. This gives the protein CASSSGTSGIETQYF.

V gene TRBV27 combines with J gene TRBJ2-3; 11 bases align to TRBD2. CDR1 MNHEY and CDR2 SMNVEV come from the germline V gene (reference sequence). The CDR3 length is 16 residues. V lost 4 bases to trimming and J lost 4 bases; unmatched junction nucleotides: 7. CDR3 region: CASSYRRLAGSDTQYF. The CDR3 bases are TGTGCCAGCAGTTATCGACGACTAGCGGGGTCAGATACGCAGTATTTT.

The chain combines TRBV5-4 with TRBJ1-2; 12 nucleotides align to TRBD1. CDR1 is SGHNT and CDR2 is YYREEE in the germline V gene (reference sequence). The CDR3 spans 15 residues. Trimming cost V 4 bases and J 7 bases; bases outside gene matches: 8. The CDR3 here is CASSGTGTGGFGYTF. In nucleotides, the CDR3 is TGTGCCAGCAGCGGAACCGGGACAGGGGGCTTTGGCTACACCTTC.

In this sample, this clone turned up a few times. The chain combines TRBV28 with TRBJ2-7, with a weak D call TRBD1 (5 bases). V gave up 5 bases and J gave up 0 bases, with 11 bases separating them. The germline CDR1 and CDR2 sequences are MDHEN and SYDVKM. The CDR3 sequence is 14 residues long. CDR3 loop: CASSLTAPSYEQYF. The CDR3 region has the DNA TGTGCCAGCAGTCTGACAGCTCCCTCCTACGAGCAGTACTTC.

The chain employs TRBV11-2 and TRBJ2-1, with 14 bases aligning to TRBD2. The CDR3 is made up of 15 amino acids. With V trimmed by 5 bases and J by 6 bases, 3 bases remained unmatched. Germline CDR1 is SGHAT and CDR2 is FQNNGV. The CDR3 DNA follows: TGTGCCAGCAGCCTCGGGACTAGCGGGGGCAATGAGCAGTTCTTC. As protein: CASSLGTSGGNEQFF.

V gene TRBV5-8 combines with J gene TRBJ2-5; the D is unclear. CDR1 is SGHTS, CDR2 YDEGEE, per germline. The CDR3 contains 13 residues. V dropped 0 bases and J dropped 4 bases, with 7 bases sitting between them. CDR3 residues: CASSLERLETQYF. The DNA for the CDR3 is TGTGCCAGCAGCTTGGAGCGTTTAGAGACCCAGTACTTC.

This clone has just a few counts. The chain combines TRBV6-5 with TRBJ2-3; D is possibly TRBD2 (6 bases). Trimming cost V 6 bases and J 3 bases, with 16 bases left between them. Germline loops: CDR1 MNHEY, CDR2 SVGAGI. CDR3 length: 15 amino acids. The CDR3 DNA is TGTGCCAGCAGCCATGGAGGGCCCGGGACAGATACGCAGTATTTT. Protein sequence: CASSHGGPGTDTQYF.

This sequence joins TRBV30 and TRBJ2-7; D unresolved. There are 13 residues in the CDR3. Trimming cost V 0 bases and J 5 bases, with 11 bases left between them. CDR1 and CDR2 (germline): GTSNPN, SVGIG (reference sequence). CDR3 loop: CAWSVLNPDEQYF. The CDR3 nucleotides are TGTGCCTGGAGTGTACTAAATCCCGACGAGCAGTACTTC.

There are a few counts of this clone. The V and J genes are TRBV30 and TRBJ1-2; D is unresolved. Per germline, CDR1 GTSNPN and CDR2 SVGIG (reference sequence). The CDR3 length is 13 residues. V was trimmed by 7 bases and J by 8 bases, leaving 20 bases between them. DNA for the CDR3: TGTGCCTCCCGGAGGGTCAGGAGCCGAGGCTACACCTTC. Translation gives CASRRVRSRGYTF.

This clone turned up a few times. The rearrangement joins TRBV18 to TRBJ2-6; TRBD2 matches 8 bases. V lost 5 bases and J lost 0; bases outside the gene matches: 9. The germline gives CDR1 KGHSH, CDR2 LQKENI. This CDR3 spans 18 amino acids. CDR3 DNA: TGTGCCAGCTCATCGACCGGGACTAGGGGCTCTGGGGCCAACGTCCTGACTTTC. Translating it yields CASSSTGTRGSGANVLTF.

The chain links TRBV28 to TRBJ2-2, with 7 bases fitting TRBD1. J lost 3 bases, V lost 10 bases, and 8 bases had no gene match. There are 14 residues in the CDR3. Germline-derived CDR1 and CDR2 are MDHEN and SYDVKM. The CDR3 sequence is CATNRDSYTGELFF. CDR3 coding DNA: TGTGCCACCAACCGGGACAGTTACACCGGGGAGCTGTTTTTT. Based on the CDR3 plus reference TRBV28 and TRBJ2-2, the full variable domain is DVKVTQSSRYLVKRTGEKVFLECVQDMDHENMFWYRQDPGLGLRLIYFSYDVKMKEKGDIPEGYSVSREKKERFSLILESASTNQTSMYLCATNRDSYTGELFFGEGSRLTVL.

The V and J genes are TRBV9 and TRBJ2-1, with 14 bases fitting TRBD2. V was pared by 3 bases and J by 3 bases, with 11 bases of the junction left unmatched. CDR3 length equals 19 residues. Looked up from germline, CDR1 is SGDLS and CDR2 is YYNGEE. CDR3 bases: TGTGCCAGCAGCGGCGGTGGGACTAGCGGGAGTGGACGCTACAATGAGCAGTTCTTC. It translates to CASSGGGTSGSGRYNEQFF. Complete variable domain (other parts from reference TRBV9 and TRBJ2-1): DSGVTQTPKHLITATGQRVTLRCSPRSGDLSVYWYQQSLDQGLQFLIQYYNGEERAKGNILERFSAQQFPDLHSELNLSSLELGDSALYFCASSGGGTSGSGRYNEQFFGPGTRLTVL.

The table lists this clone with a few counts. This chain joins TRBV6-5 and TRBJ1-2; D not certain. The CDR3 runs 11 residues. The germline V and J ends were trimmed by 6 bases and 8 bases, with 10 bases remaining between them. Germline V gene sequence: CDR1 MNHEY, CDR2 SVGAGI. The CDR3, as DNA: TGTGCCAGCAGAAGACTCTGGGGCTACACCTTC. Encoded protein: CASRRLWGYTF.